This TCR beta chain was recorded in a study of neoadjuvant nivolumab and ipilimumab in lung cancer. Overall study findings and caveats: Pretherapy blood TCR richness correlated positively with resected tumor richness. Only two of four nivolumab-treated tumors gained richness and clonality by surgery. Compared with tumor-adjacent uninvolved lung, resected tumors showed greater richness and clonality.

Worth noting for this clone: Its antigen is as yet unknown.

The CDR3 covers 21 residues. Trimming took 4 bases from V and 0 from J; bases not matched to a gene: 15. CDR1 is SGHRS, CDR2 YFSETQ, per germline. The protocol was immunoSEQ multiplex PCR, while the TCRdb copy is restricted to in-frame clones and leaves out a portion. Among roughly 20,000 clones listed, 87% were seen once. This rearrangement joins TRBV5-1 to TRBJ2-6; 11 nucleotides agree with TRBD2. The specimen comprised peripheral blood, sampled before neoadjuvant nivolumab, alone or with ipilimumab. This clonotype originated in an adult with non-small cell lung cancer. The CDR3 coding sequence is TGCGCCAGCAGCGGGAGCCCTCCCGGGACTAGCGGATACTCTGGGGCCAACGTCCTGACTTTC. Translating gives CASSGSPPGTSGYSGANVLTF.